Listed below are T cell receptor beta chains from one sample, sequenced in a study of CD8+CD57+ T cells in acquired aplastic anemia. TCRdb analysed the reads with MiXCR anew, one entry per CDR3 protein. In the table there are a few hundred thousand distinct CDR3 sequences, around 60% of which are singletons. Sequencing was performed on sorted CD4+, CD8+, or CD8+CD57+ T cells (not recorded which) from PBMCs. Receptors were obtained from a human donor in good health. Both conserved end residues are part of each CDR3. Fields, in order: CDR3 protein, CDR3 DNA, V gene, D gene, clone size, J gene. A D gene is named only where the DNA matches it firmly. The size of a clone is reported for some rows only, either as once, few or many, or as a class for expanded clones.

CDR3aa: CASSLQGLLSETQYF; CDR3nt: TGTGCCAGCAGCTTACAGGGCCTCCTGTCGGAGACCCAGTACTTC; v_gene: TRBV5-6; d_gene: .; abundance: .; j_gene: TRBJ2-5
CDR3aa: CASFGGGAAGYTF; CDR3nt: TGTGCCAGCTTTGGGGGGGGGGCAGCTGGCTACACCTTC; v_gene: TRBV7-2; d_gene: .; abundance: .; j_gene: TRBJ1-2
CDR3aa: CAISPTTGTDTLGEQFF; CDR3nt: TGTGCCATCAGCCCCACCACCGGGACAGACACCTTGGGGGAGCAGTTCTTC; v_gene: TRBV10-3; d_gene: TRBD1; abundance: many; j_gene: TRBJ2-1
CDR3aa: CGARVGSEDRF; CDR3nt: TGCGGTGCTAGAGTTGGTTCGGAGGACCGCTTC; v_gene: TRBV20-1; d_gene: .; abundance: .; j_gene: TRBJ1-2
CDR3aa: CASSLDPGVIYSPLHF; CDR3nt: TGCGCCAGCAGCTTGGATCCGGGGGTAATCTACTCACCCCTCCACTTT; v_gene: TRBV5-1; d_gene: .; abundance: few; j_gene: TRBJ1-6
CDR3aa: CASSPDGPYGYTF; CDR3nt: TGTGCCAGCAGCCCGGACGGCCCCTATGGCTACACCTTC; v_gene: TRBV7-9; d_gene: .; abundance: .; j_gene: TRBJ1-2
CDR3aa: CSATQGTNYGYTF; CDR3nt: TGCAGTGCAACGCAGGGTACTAACTATGGCTACACCTTC; v_gene: TRBV20-1; d_gene: .; abundance: .; j_gene: TRBJ1-2
CDR3aa: CASSPQGWHEQFF; CDR3nt: TGTGCCAGCAGTCCACAGGGGTGGCATGAGCAGTTCTTC; v_gene: TRBV25-1; d_gene: TRBD1; abundance: .; j_gene: TRBJ2-1
CDR3aa: CAWHSGQYNSPLHF; CDR3nt: TGTGCCTGGCATTCCGGACAGTATAATTCACCCCTCCACTTT; v_gene: TRBV30; d_gene: .; abundance: many; j_gene: TRBJ1-6
CDR3aa: CASSEPSGGNQETQYF; CDR3nt: TGTGCCAGCAGTGAACCTAGCGGGGGGAATCAAGAGACCCAGTACTTC; v_gene: TRBV6-1; d_gene: TRBD2; abundance: few; j_gene: TRBJ2-5
CDR3aa: CASSIGTDTEAFF; CDR3nt: TGTGCCAGCAGCATAGGGACCGACACTGAAGCTTTCTTT; v_gene: TRBV9; d_gene: .; abundance: many; j_gene: TRBJ1-1
CDR3aa: CASSESPRLNSPLHF; CDR3nt: TGCGCCAGCAGTGAGTCTCCGAGACTTAATTCACCCCTCCACTTT; v_gene: TRBV10-2; d_gene: .; abundance: .; j_gene: TRBJ1-6
CDR3aa: CASSLSIGGNQPQHF; CDR3nt: TGTGCCAGCAGTTTATCGATAGGGGGCAATCAGCCCCAGCATTTT; v_gene: TRBV27; d_gene: .; abundance: few; j_gene: TRBJ1-5
CDR3aa: CSVQGYEQYF; CDR3nt: TGCAGCGTCCAGGGTTACGAGCAGTACTTC; v_gene: TRBV29-1; d_gene: .; abundance: .; j_gene: TRBJ2-7
CDR3aa: CASSQDSGAPTEAFF; CDR3nt: TGCGCCAGCAGCCAAGATTCGGGGGCTCCCACTGAAGCTTTCTTT; v_gene: TRBV4-1; d_gene: .; abundance: many; j_gene: TRBJ1-1
CDR3aa: CASSLAGLGELFF; CDR3nt: TGTGCCAGCAGTTTAGCGGGACTCGGGGAGCTGTTTTTT; v_gene: TRBV7-2; d_gene: TRBD2; abundance: .; j_gene: TRBJ2-2
CDR3aa: CASSPGQTTYEQYF; CDR3nt: TGTGCCAGCAGCCCGGGACAGACAACCTACGAGCAGTACTTC; v_gene: TRBV7-8; d_gene: TRBD1; abundance: .; j_gene: TRBJ2-7
CDR3aa: CASSERGSTYEQYF; CDR3nt: TGTGCCAGCAGTGAACGGGGGTCCACCTACGAGCAGTACTTC; v_gene: TRBV12-3/TRBV12-4; d_gene: .; abundance: .; j_gene: TRBJ2-7
CDR3aa: CASSLALQALYEQYF; CDR3nt: TGTGCCAGCAGCTTGGCGCTTCAGGCCCTCTACGAGCAGTACTTC; v_gene: TRBV7-8; d_gene: .; abundance: .; j_gene: TRBJ2-7
CDR3aa: CATSYPGYIQGSQETQYF; CDR3nt: TGTGCCACCAGTTATCCGGGCTATATTCAGGGATCCCAAGAGACCCAGTACTTC; v_gene: TRBV24-1; d_gene: .; abundance: .; j_gene: TRBJ2-5
CDR3aa: CASSYSTPVQETQYF; CDR3nt: TGTGCCAGCAGTTACTCGACCCCGGTACAAGAGACCCAGTACTTC; v_gene: TRBV6-5; d_gene: .; abundance: .; j_gene: TRBJ2-5
CDR3aa: CASSFPGGGDTQYF; CDR3nt: TGTGCCAGCAGCTTCCCCGGGGGCGGAGATACGCAGTATTTT; v_gene: TRBV7-2; d_gene: .; abundance: once; j_gene: TRBJ2-3
CDR3aa: CASSYGTDSSYEQYF; CDR3nt: TGTGCCAGCAGTTACGGGACAGACAGCTCCTACGAGCAGTACTTC; v_gene: TRBV6-5; d_gene: TRBD1; abundance: many; j_gene: TRBJ2-7
CDR3aa: CASSPTDRGWETQYF; CDR3nt: TGTGCTAGCAGCCCAACGGACAGGGGGTGGGAGACCCAGTACTTC; v_gene: TRBV7-7; d_gene: TRBD1; abundance: .; j_gene: TRBJ2-5